These 4 T cell receptor beta chains came from one sample sequenced in a study of breast tumors, draining lymph nodes, adjacent tissues. TCRdb ran MiXCR on the multiplex PCR reads and lists one entry per CDR3 protein. The data contain approximately 7,100 distinct CDR3 sequences, under 85% of them singletons. The sample was tumor-adjacent breast tissue. The source of these receptors is a female donor with breast cancer. Some clones in this sample may be carry-over from other donors' samples.

The genes are TRBV20-1 and TRBJ2-1; D remains ambiguous. This CDR3 region has 16 residues. Per the germline V gene, CDR1 is DFQATT and CDR2 is SNEGSKA (reference sequence). The V and J ends lost 6 bases and 9 bases respectively, with 27 bases between them. CDR3 in DNA: TGCAGTGCCAGGATGAGTCAGCGTCGGATGCTATTTGAGCAGTTCTTC. This translates into CSARMSQRRMLFEQFF.

The rearrangement joins TRBV27 to TRBJ2-7, with D possibly matching TRBD2 (6 bases). Germline values: CDR1 MNHEY, CDR2 SMNVEV (reference sequence). V shed 5 bases and J shed 3 bases, with 20 bases lying between them. The CDR3 extends over 16 amino acids. CDR3 sequence reads: CASSNLPGRRGYEQYF. The CDR3 region has the DNA TGTGCCAGCAGTAACCTCCCGGGACGGCGGGGCTACGAGCAGTACTTC.

This sequence joins TRBV7-3 and TRBJ2-3; D not certain. Germline CDR1 SGHTA, CDR2 FQGTGA. Trimming left V 5 bases short and J 4 bases short, with 10 bases between. The CDR3 runs to 13 residues. The CDR3 region is CASSPEPADTQYF. The CDR3, as DNA: TGTGCCAGCAGCCCTGAGCCCGCAGATACGCAGTATTTT.

The sample holds many counts of this clonotype. The chain is built from TRBV7-9 and TRBJ2-3; D gene uncertain. The germline V gene encodes CDR1 SEHNR and CDR2 FQNEAQ (reference sequence). The CDR3 runs 12 residues. Trimming took off 5 bases at V and 3 bases at J, with 6 bases between the two ends. Here the CDR3 reads CASSPDTDTQYF. The CDR3 DNA reads TGTGCCAGCAGCCCCGATACAGATACGCAGTATTTT.